Shown below are 18 T cell receptor beta chains from a single sample sequenced in a study of technical replicates of blood from a handful of donors. Assay: immunoSEQ multiplex PCR; the TCRdb copy retains only in-frame clones and omits some. The table records 65,000 to 90,000 clones, roughly 91% of them present only once. Material for sequencing was T cells isolated from PBMCs. These receptors all come from a human donor in good health.

The CDR3 coding sequence is TGTGCCAGCAGTTTATGGGACAGATTTCTCTACGAGCAGTACTTC. This gives the protein CASSLWDRFLYEQYF. The chain combines TRBV28 with TRBJ2-7; maybe TRBD1 (6 bases). Germline V lookup: CDR1 MDHEN, CDR2 SYDVKM. Trimming took 0 bases from V and 3 from J, leaving 12 bases between them. The CDR3 loop spans 15 amino acids.

The V call is TRBV5-1, the J call TRBJ1-2; 7 bases are a match to TRBD1. CDR1 is SGHRS, CDR2 YFSETQ, per germline. V was clipped by 5 bases and J by 4 bases; unmatched bases: 11. This CDR3 is built from 15 residues. The CDR3 here is CASSMGQGVVYGYTF. As DNA, the CDR3 is TGCGCCAGCAGTATGGGGCAGGGGGTCGTCTATGGCTACACCTTC.

The chain employs TRBV2 and TRBJ1-5, with D possibly being TRBD1 (6 bases). In germline, CDR1 is SNHLY, CDR2 FYNNEI. Trimming cost V 7 bases and J 0 bases, with 13 bases left between them. The CDR3 extends over 15 amino acids. CDR3 sequence: CASISRQDSNQPQHF. The CDR3 nucleotides are TGTGCCAGCATATCGCGACAGGATAGCAATCAGCCCCAGCATTTT.

The chain links TRBV28 to TRBJ2-5; the D gene is possibly TRBD2 (6 bases). Germline loops: CDR1 MDHEN, CDR2 SYDVKM. There are 16 residues in the CDR3. Deletions cut 5 bases from V and 1 base from J, with 17 bases between. In DNA, the CDR3 is TGTGCCAGCAGTCATCCCCCGGGGAGGCCCCAAGAGACCCAGTACTTC. The encoded protein is CASSHPPGRPQETQYF.

Concerning this clone itself: The sample contains more than one DNA sequence encoding this CDR3. The genes are TRBV5-1 and TRBJ1-5, with D possibly being TRBD1 (6 bases). CDR3 length equals 15 residues. Between the trimmed V and J ends, which lost 0 bases and 3 bases, there was a span of 10 bases. CDR1 and CDR2 from the germline V gene are SGHRS and YFSETQ. The CDR3 sequence is CASSLATGSNQPQHF. CDR3 nucleotide sequence: TGCGCCAGCAGCTTGGCCACAGGGTCCAATCAGCCCCAGCATTTT.

In its sample, this clone was seen once. The rearrangement uses TRBV28 and TRBJ2-1; the match to TRBD2 covers 12 bases. V shed 6 bases, J shed 0 bases, and the junction held 18 bases outside the gene matches. The germline gives CDR1 MDHEN, CDR2 SYDVKM. There are 21 residues in the CDR3. The CDR3 is CASSSERPGLAGRSSYNEQFF. The CDR3 nucleotides read TGTGCCAGCAGCTCAGAAAGACCCGGACTAGCGGGGCGAAGCTCCTACAATGAGCAGTTCTTC.

In this sample, this clone turned up a few times. The chain links TRBV5-1 to TRBJ1-4; TRBD1 matches at 7 bases. Germline CDR1 and CDR2: SGHRS and YFSETQ. V trimming: 2 bases; J trimming: 0 bases; junction bases outside the gene matches: 7. This CDR3 has 17 amino acids. The chain's CDR3 is CASSFFPRGTTNEKLFF. DNA of the CDR3: TGCGCCAGCAGCTTCTTTCCCAGGGGGACAACTAATGAAAAACTGTTTTTT.

This clone came up a few times. The chain recombines TRBV19 with TRBJ1-2; 7 bases are shared with TRBD1. The CDR3 runs to 14 residues. V was clipped by 6 bases and J by 2 bases; unmatched bases: 6. Germline V gene lookup returns CDR1 LNHDA and CDR2 SQIVND (reference sequence). CDR3 nucleotides: TGTGCCAGTAGGCGGGGACAGAACAACTATGGCTACACCTTC. Translation: CASRRGQNNYGYTF.

The V and J genes are TRBV7-8 and TRBJ1-3; D perhaps matches TRBD1 (6 bases). Germline CDR1 is SGHVS and CDR2 is FQNEAQ. Trimming took 5 bases from V and 1 from J, leaving 12 bases between them. This CDR3 spans 15 amino acids. The CDR3 DNA reads TGTGCCAGCAGCAAAGACAGGCTATCTGGAAACACCATATATTTT. Translated: CASSKDRLSGNTIYF.

Here the CDR3 DNA reads TGTGTCGCCTCAGGCAGGCTAGCGGATACTCAAGAGACCCAGTACTTC. Protein: CVASGRLADTQETQYF. The rearrangement uses TRBV30 and TRBJ2-5, with 7 bases aligning to TRBD2. There are 16 residues in the CDR3. Germline V gene sequence: CDR1 GTSNPN, CDR2 SVGIG (reference sequence).

The V call is TRBV2, the J call TRBJ2-7; weak D call: TRBD1 (6 bases). The CDR3 sequence is 12 residues long. V was trimmed by 7 bases and J by 2 bases, leaving 9 bases between them. The germline V gene encodes CDR1 SNHLY and CDR2 FYNNEI. The chain's CDR3 is CASKGDTYEQYF. The CDR3 DNA follows: TGTGCCAGCAAGGGGGATACCTACGAGCAGTACTTC.

The CDR3 coding sequence is TGTGCCAGTGGCTCGGGGGTTAGCACAGATACGCAGTATTTT. This sequence encodes CASGSGVSTDTQYF. The chain combines TRBV19 with TRBJ2-3, with a tentative D call TRBD2 (6 bases). CDR3 length: 14 residues. V was cut by 8 bases and J by 0 bases, with 12 bases left in between. Germline lookup yields CDR1 LNHDA and CDR2 SQIVND (reference sequence).

V is TRBV6-5 and J is TRBJ2-5; possibly TRBD1 for D (6 bases). V lost 2 bases to trimming and J lost 3 bases, with 13 bases between them. The germline CDR1 and CDR2 sequences are MNHEY and SVGAGI. The CDR3 loop spans 15 amino acids. The chain's CDR3 is CASSYGNTGKETQYF. CDR3 DNA sequence: TGTGCCAGCAGTTACGGAAATACAGGGAAAGAGACCCAGTACTTC.

The V gene is TRBV25-1, the J gene TRBJ2-2, with 9 bases identical to TRBD1. Trimming removed 4 bases from V and 5 bases from J; junction bases left unmatched: 11. The CDR3 runs to 17 residues. CDR1 and CDR2 from the germline V gene are MGHDK and SYGVNS. CDR3 nucleotide sequence: TGTGCCAGCAGTGCAGTAGGACAGGGGAGTTGGACCGGGGAGCTGTTTTTT. Translating gives CASSAVGQGSWTGELFF.

This chain uses TRBV9 with TRBJ2-7, with 7 bases identical to TRBD2. CDR3 length: 15 residues. V was pared by 6 bases and J by 0 bases, with 9 bases of the junction left unmatched. Germline V gene data show CDR1 as SGDLS and CDR2 as YYNGEE. CDR3 residues: CASTPGGGDSYEQYF. Written as DNA, the CDR3 is TGTGCCAGCACTCCAGGCGGGGGTGACTCCTACGAGCAGTACTTC. Together with reference TRBV9 and TRBJ2-7, the CDR3 gives the full variable domain: DSGVTQTPKHLITATGQRVTLRCSPRSGDLSVYWYQQSLDQGLQFLIQYYNGEERAKGNILERFSAQQFPDLHSELNLSSLELGDSALYFCASTPGGGDSYEQYFGPGTRLTVT.

This chain links TRBV5-1 with TRBJ2-2; TRBD2 matches 14 bases. The length of the CDR3 is 19 residues. The V segment lost 3 bases and the J segment 5 bases; nucleotides outside the gene matches: 12. Germline V CDR1 and CDR2: SGHRS, YFSETQ. This chain's CDR3 is CASSSKGTSGGASTGELFF. The CDR3 DNA follows: TGCGCCAGCAGCTCCAAGGGGACTAGCGGGGGAGCGAGTACCGGGGAGCTGTTTTTT.

V usage is TRBV6-5 and J usage is TRBJ1-4; 7 nucleotides agree with TRBD1. Germline trimming cut 6 bases from V and 10 bases from J; bases unmatched to any gene: 5. This CDR3 spans 12 amino acids. Germline V gene data show CDR1 as MNHEY and CDR2 as SVGAGI. The CDR3 DNA reads as TGTGCCAGCAGAAAACAGGGGCTAAAACTGTTTTTT. It codes for CASRKQGLKLFF.

This chain joins TRBV4-1 and TRBJ2-5, with D possibly being TRBD1 (5 bases). Germline CDR1 and CDR2: MGHRA and YSYEKL. CDR3 length equals 16 residues. With 3 bases removed from V and 5 bases from J, the gap between germline ends came to 19 bases. The CDR3 DNA is TGCGCCAGCAGCCACGGAGACAGCAGATTTAAGGAGACCCAGTACTTC. Its translation is CASSHGDSRFKETQYF.